Presented here are 23 T cell receptor beta chains from one specimen sequenced in a study of blood T cells in healthy people across ages. A sample-barcoded 5' primer and a J-beta primer mix were used in a second PCR of about 6 to 11 cycles. One entry per CDR3 protein results from TCRdb running MiXCR on the 5' RACE reads. The sample contains around 820,000 distinct CDR3 sequences, 20% to 25% of which appear only once. This sample was shared with a second study, whose subject was T cells of mothers and their children.

The sequenced sample consisted of blood. Receptors were obtained from a boy aged 10-17 years in good health.

This clonotype was counted between two and nine times. The gene calls are TRBV5-6 and TRBJ2-3, with TRBD2 matching over 9 bases. Unmatched junction bases numbered 7, after V lost 2 bases and J lost 3 bases. CDR3 length: 16 amino acids. Germline V gene lookup returns CDR1 SGHDT and CDR2 YYEEEE. CDR3 nucleotides: TGTGCCAGCAGCTTCATAGCGGGGGAGGCAACAGATACGCAGTATTTT. Its translation: CASSFIAGEATDTQYF.

This clonotype was seen a few times. The chain couples TRBV12-3 or TRBV12-4 to TRBJ2-2, with TRBD2 identical over 15 bases. The ends lost 3 bases at V and 1 base at J; junction bases unmatched: 3. CDR3 size: 18 residues. The CDR3: CASSLEGLAGGNTGELFF. DNA for the CDR3: TGTGCCAGCAGTTTGGAGGGACTAGCGGGAGGGAACACCGGGGAGCTGTTTTTT.

The CDR3, as DNA: TGTGCCAGCAGCTCCACAGGGGGCGCCAGCGGGGAGCTGTTTTTT. This translates into CASSSTGGASGELFF. The V gene is TRBV7-3, the J gene TRBJ2-2; 9 nucleotides match TRBD1. V shed 4 bases and J 7 bases; nucleotides not matched to a gene: 7. The germline V gene encodes CDR1 SGHTA and CDR2 FQGTGA. The length of the CDR3 is 15 residues.

The chain employs TRBV29-1 and TRBJ1-1; TRBD1 is a possible D gene (5 bases). The CDR3 is made up of 15 amino acids. Germline V gene data show CDR1 as SQVTM and CDR2 as ANQGSEA. Trimming took off 2 bases at V and 0 bases at J, with 13 bases between the two ends. The CDR3 sequence: CSVETRVGVNTEAFF. CDR3 sequence (DNA): TGCAGCGTTGAAACCCGGGTAGGGGTGAACACTGAAGCTTTCTTT. Drawing the rest from reference TRBV29-1 and TRBJ1-1, the complete variable domain is SAVISQKPSRDICQRGTSLTIQCQVDSQVTMMFWYRQQPGQSLTLIATANQGSEATYESGFVIDKFPISRPNLTFSTLTVSNMSPEDSSIYLCSVETRVGVNTEAFFGQGTRLTVV.

The chain couples TRBV3-1 to TRBJ2-5; 12 bases map to TRBD2. The CDR3 totals 16 residues. CDR1 and CDR2 (germline): LGHDT, YNNKEL (reference sequence). Trimming cost V 1 base and J 5 bases; bases outside gene matches: 5. The CDR3 sequence is CASSQGDTSGRETQYF. The CDR3, as DNA: TGTGCCAGCAGCCAAGGGGATACTAGCGGGAGGGAGACCCAGTACTTC.

This clonotype has more than one count but fewer than ten. The chain employs TRBV7-9 and TRBJ1-1; D remains ambiguous. Germline lookup yields CDR1 SEHNR and CDR2 FQNEAQ (reference sequence). The CDR3 sequence is 13 residues long. The V and J ends lost 5 bases and 3 bases respectively, with 10 bases between them. The chain's CDR3 is CASSTDGYTEAFF. As DNA, the CDR3 is TGTGCCAGCAGCACGGACGGCTACACTGAAGCTTTCTTT.

CDR3 protein: CASSLDVTGGYEQYF. For the CDR3, the DNA is TGTGCCAGCAGCTTAGACGTGACAGGGGGTTACGAGCAGTACTTC. The chain carries TRBV7-2 and TRBJ2-1, with 9 positions matching TRBD1. The DNA end favors TRBJ2-7, so the J call may be wrong. The length of the CDR3 is 15 residues. Per germline, CDR1 SGHTA and CDR2 FQGNSA.

The genes are TRBV12-3 or TRBV12-4 and TRBJ2-4; the D is unclear. Trimming shortened V by 2 bases and J by 4 bases, and 6 bases separated the two germline ends. CDR3 length: 13 residues. CDR3 amino acids: CASSLHQKNIQYF. The DNA for the CDR3 is TGTGCCAGCAGTTTACATCAGAAAAACATTCAGTACTTC.

The chain carries TRBV20-1 and TRBJ2-7; 8 positions match TRBD1. Losses at the gene ends were 6 bases for V and 6 bases for J; bases not matched to a gene: 4. The CDR3 is 11 residues long. CDR1 and CDR2 (germline): DFQATT, SNEGSKA (reference sequence). The CDR3 DNA reads TGCAGTGCGCACAGGGGGTCCGAGCAGTACTTC. It encodes CSAHRGSEQYF.

V is TRBV7-2 and J is TRBJ2-3; D gene unclear. Germline V lookup: CDR1 SGHTA, CDR2 FQGNSA. The V end was cut by 4 bases, the J end by 2 bases, with 7 bases between. CDR3 size: 13 residues. The CDR3 nucleotides are TGTGCCAGCAGCTCTCCGATCACAGATACGCAGTATTTT. Translating gives CASSSPITDTQYF. Full variable domain (remainder filled in from reference TRBV7-2 and TRBJ2-3): GAGVSQSPSNKVTEKGKDVELRCDPISGHTALYWYRQSLGQGLEFLIYFQGNSAPDKSGLPSDRFSAERTGGSVSTLTIQRTQQEDSAVYLCASSSPITDTQYFGPGTRLTVL.

The chain uses TRBV9 and TRBJ2-3; the D call may be TRBD1 or TRBD2 (6 bases each). Trimming pared 0 bases from V and 0 bases from J, leaving 14 bases between. The CDR3 length is 17 residues. Germline-derived CDR1 and CDR2 are SGDLS and YYNGEE. As DNA, the CDR3 is TGTGCCAGCAGCGTAGGATCGGGGGCAGGGAGCACAGATACGCAGTATTTT. Translated: CASSVGSGAGSTDTQYF.

V and J are TRBV20-1 and TRBJ2-1; a possible D gene is TRBD1 (6 bases). The end of the DNA is better explained by TRBJ2-7, so the J call may be wrong. CDR1 is DFQATT, CDR2 SNEGSKA, per germline (reference sequence). The CDR3 runs to 13 residues. For the CDR3, the DNA is TGCAGTGCCCCCTCGGGACAAATTTACGAGCAGTACTTC. Residues: CSAPSGQIYEQYF.

This clonotype was seen just once. This chain joins TRBV2 and TRBJ2-3; possible D gene TRBD1, 6 bases. CDR1 and CDR2 (germline): SNHLY, FYNNEI. Trimming pared 3 bases from V and 2 bases from J, leaving 9 bases between. The CDR3 spans 14 residues. This CDR3 is CASSEGALTDTQYF. The CDR3 coding sequence is TGTGCCAGCAGTGAGGGGGCCCTCACAGATACGCAGTATTTT.

This chain connects TRBV5-1 to TRBJ2-1; 7 nucleotides align to TRBD2. The CDR3 covers 16 residues. The germline CDR1 and CDR2 sequences are SGHRS and YFSETQ. V shed 2 bases, J shed 2 bases, and the junction held 7 bases outside the gene matches. CDR3 amino acids: CASSFSGSNAYNEQFF. Here the CDR3 DNA reads TGCGCCAGCAGCTTTAGCGGGTCTAATGCCTACAATGAGCAGTTCTTC.

The chain carries TRBV9 and TRBJ2-3, with D tentatively TRBD1 (6 bases). Germline V lookup: CDR1 SGDLS, CDR2 YYNGEE. This CDR3 spans 13 amino acids. V lost 0 bases and J lost 5, with 7 bases in between. The CDR3, as DNA: TGTGCCAGCAGCGTAGAACAGGGAGATACGCAGTATTTT. The encoded protein is CASSVEQGDTQYF.

This clonotype was found a few times. In nucleotides, the CDR3 is TGTGCCAGCACCCAGGAAAAGACAGGGATCTACGAGCAGTACTTC. Amino acids: CASTQEKTGIYEQYF. The J gene is TRBJ2-7, the V gene TRBV6-2 or TRBV6-3; 7 nucleotides align to TRBD1. Losses at the gene ends were 7 bases for V and 3 bases for J; bases not matched to a gene: 12. CDR1 MNHEY and CDR2 SVGEGT come from the germline V gene. There are 15 residues in the CDR3.

This clonotype was recorded a few times. J is TRBJ2-3 and V is TRBV29-1, with TRBD2 matching over 7 bases. CDR3 length: 13 amino acids. Germline CDR1 and CDR2: SQVTM and ANQGSEA. With V trimmed by 4 bases and J by 10 bases, 11 bases remained unmatched. The CDR3 nucleotides are TGCAGCGTTGGAGTGGGGGGGATCGATCCGCAGTATTTT. It encodes CSVGVGGIDPQYF.

This clonotype was detected only a few times. The chain recombines TRBV28 with TRBJ2-7, with no clear D. The CDR3 loop spans 15 amino acids. Trimming stripped 5 bases from V and 6 bases from J, with 20 bases between. CDR1 is MDHEN, CDR2 SYDVKM, per germline. CDR3 loop: CASSRDSLGRREQYF. In DNA, the CDR3 is TGTGCCAGCAGTCGTGACTCGCTAGGTAGACGCGAGCAGTACTTC.

The chain joins TRBV5-1 to TRBJ2-5; D is possibly TRBD2 (6 bases). Judging by the DNA end, TRBJ2-1 fits better; the J call may be wrong. CDR3 size: 15 residues. Germline V gene data show CDR1 as SGHRS and CDR2 as YFSETQ. CDR3 sequence (DNA): TGCGCCAGCAGCTTGGATCTAGCGAGATACAATGAGCAGTTCTTC. It is translated as CASSLDLARYNEQFF.

This chain connects TRBV7-3 to TRBJ2-7; D perhaps matches TRBD2 (6 bases). The CDR3 loop spans 15 amino acids. Germline V gene data show CDR1 as SGHTA and CDR2 as FQGTGA. Trimming shortened V by 5 bases and J by 2 bases, and 16 bases separated the two germline ends. CDR3 protein: CASSVLVGEAYEQYF. As DNA, the CDR3 is TGTGCCAGCAGCGTGTTGGTCGGGGAGGCCTACGAGCAGTACTTC.

V usage is TRBV5-1 and J usage is TRBJ2-5; TRBD1 matches 7 bases. V gave up 3 bases and J gave up 5 bases; unmatched junction bases: 16. CDR1 and CDR2 (germline): SGHRS, YFSETQ. CDR3 size: 17 residues. The CDR3 loop reads CASSSRQGRPSEETQYF. CDR3 sequence (DNA): TGCGCCAGCAGCTCCCGACAGGGTAGGCCCTCGGAGGAGACCCAGTACTTC.

The chain is built from TRBV18 and TRBJ2-7, with TRBD2 as a possible D gene (6 bases). The length of the CDR3 is 15 residues. Trimming cost V 2 bases and J 0 bases, with 11 bases left between them. CDR1 and CDR2 (germline): KGHSH, LQKENI. The CDR3 sequence is CASSPTRTTSYEQYF. In DNA, the CDR3 is TGTGCCAGCTCACCAACACGGACTACCTCCTACGAGCAGTACTTC. The full variable domain, rest sourced from reference TRBV18 and TRBJ2-7, is NAGVMQNPRHLVRRRGQEARLRCSPMKGHSHVYWYRQLPEEGLKFMVYLQKENIIDESGMPKERFSAEFPKEGPSILRIQQVVRGDSAAYFCASSPTRTTSYEQYFGPGTRLTVT.

This rearrangement joins TRBV2 to TRBJ2-3; 14 bases fit TRBD2. The germline gives CDR1 SNHLY, CDR2 FYNNEI. This CDR3 contains 17 residues. The V gene end was trimmed by 4 bases and the J gene end by 2 bases; junction bases not matched to a gene: 5. Here the CDR3 DNA reads TGTGCCAGCAGTGGGACTAGCGGGGGGACACCCACAGATACGCAGTATTTT. This translates into CASSGTSGGTPTDTQYF.